This T cell receptor (beta chain) was obtained from a study of read filtering for tumor transcriptome and immune sequencing. About the research overall: Among patients, 17 to 20 were male and around 13 female, aged about 45 to 85 (mean approximately 60). 8 patients were R-ISS I, 16 were R-ISS II, roughly seven were R-ISS III.

Molecular barcoded adaptors covering alpha/delta and beta/gamma chains were used on around 370 ng RNA. TCRdb re-called the reads with MiXCR, one entry per CDR3 protein. This sample yields 49,000 or so distinct CDR3 sequences, of which 10% to 15% are seen a single time; 14% to 15% belongs to the top ten. Study observations and caveats: RNA-seq captured clonotypes less deeply and reliably than IR-seq. Without single-read clonotypes, shared clonotype proportions correlated more between IR-seq and RNA-seq.

This clonotype was observed many times. Its specificity is not known. This CDR3 has 14 amino acids. The V end lost 3 bases, the J end lost 3 bases, and 8 bases lay between the germline ends. The germline V gene has CDR1 SEHNR and CDR2 FQNEAQ (reference sequence). J is TRBJ1-4 and V is TRBV7-9; D possibly corresponds to TRBD1 (5 bases). The TCR sequence derives from a donor at least 40 years old with multiple myeloma. Sequenced material: a population of CD138-negative cells sorted from bone marrow. The CDR3 is CASSLSGSNEKLFF. The CDR3 coding sequence is TGTGCCAGCAGCTTGTCAGGGTCTAATGAAAAACTGTTTTTT. Based on the CDR3 plus reference TRBV7-9 and TRBJ1-4, the full variable domain is DTGVSQNPRHKITKRGQNVTFRCDPISEHNRLYWYRQTLGQGPEFLTYFQNEAQLEKSRLLSDRFSAERPKGSFSTLEIQRTEQGDSAMYLCASSLSGSNEKLFFGSGTQLSVL.